The rows below give T cell receptor beta chains drawn from one sample of a study of T cells in localized non-small cell lung cancer. Assay: immunoSEQ multiplex PCR; the TCRdb copy retains only in-frame clones and omits some. This table holds around 2,800 clones, more than 20% found once. This specimen was normal lung tissue next to the tumor, taken before any cancer treatment. The receptor source for this set is a woman aged 35-70 years with stage I lung adenocarcinoma. Each CDR3 is given with its conserved first and last residue. The order of the fields is D gene, clone size, J gene, V gene, CDR3 protein. D genes are given only for firm matches. A clone size is listed for some rows: how often the clone was seen (once, few, many), or a class if it is expanded.

NA	few	TRBJ2-2	TRBV30	CAWEVVQFAGELFF
TRBD2	once	TRBJ2-7	TRBV28	CASSKGAGTSSSYEQYF
NA	few	TRBJ2-1	TRBV10-2	CASSYSGQNDYNEQFF
TRBD2	NA	TRBJ2-5	TRBV11-3	CASSAVLAGGGGTQYF
TRBD2	few	TRBJ2-7	TRBV6-8	CASSSSRGLAGFYEQYF
NA	medium-sized	TRBJ2-1	TRBV1	CTSSHLTGNREQFF
TRBD1	medium-sized	TRBJ1-1	TRBV11-3	CASSPGQSMNTEAFF
NA	NA	TRBJ1-2	TRBV29-1	CSVAPANYGYTF
NA	NA	TRBJ1-2	TRBV19	CASTWTPDGDGYTF
TRBD2	once	TRBJ2-4	TRBV19	CASKSGELAKNIQYF
NA	medium-sized	TRBJ2-7	TRBV11-3	CASSPSLGGYEQYF
NA	large	TRBJ1-1	TRBV28	CASSFPQGRMNTEAFF
NA	NA	TRBJ2-5	TRBV19	CASSIGLQETQYF
NA	NA	TRBJ1-5	TRBV19	CASSIGPDSNQPQHF
TRBD1	few	TRBJ1-2	TRBV11-3	CASSLVESGTGQGYTF
TRBD2	NA	TRBJ2-7	TRBV30	CAWSAITTRTSGRGYEQYF
TRBD2	NA	TRBJ2-1	TRBV9	CASSDRTSTGGNEQFF
NA	NA	TRBJ2-2	TRBV19	CASLDISNTGELFF
TRBD2	NA	TRBJ2-7	TRBV28	CASSFGLAGFSYEQYF
NA	few	TRBJ2-7	TRBV11-3	CASSLNSGGGWAQYF
NA	medium-sized	TRBJ1-3	TRBV6-8	CASSGTGLGNTIYF
TRBD1	NA	TRBJ1-1	TRBV29-1	CSVAGQANTEAFF
NA	NA	TRBJ2-7	TRBV2	CASMRTPVGEQYF
TRBD2	medium-sized	TRBJ2-2	TRBV11-3	CASSFDGAGVTGELFF
NA	few	TRBJ2-5	TRBV5-1	CASSWGLQLSGRETQYF
NA	NA	TRBJ2-5	TRBV30	CAWSPGFTETQYF
TRBD2	NA	TRBJ2-1	TRBV6-8	CASGRAVSYNEQFF
NA	NA	TRBJ2-7	TRBV30	CACSLGEGYEQYF
NA	NA	TRBJ2-1	TRBV6-8	CASSHIGPSYNEQFF
NA	NA	TRBJ1-1	TRBV11-3	CASSFRAGDTEAFF
NA	few	TRBJ1-4	TRBV28	CASSRGGESEKLFF
NA	few	TRBJ2-2	TRBV6-8	CASSAAVRTGELFF
TRBD1	NA	TRBJ2-7	TRBV18	CASSPPGQGGYEQYF
NA	NA	TRBJ2-1	TRBV5-1	CASSPDVEDNEQFF
NA	NA	TRBJ2-5	TRBV28	CASSRAWETQYF
NA	NA	TRBJ2-1	TRBV28	CASKPSGRDPQFF
TRBD1	few	TRBJ2-3	TRBV6-8	CASSYPTSGGPFTDTQYF
NA	NA	TRBJ1-5	TRBV28	CASSLGVFNANQPQHF
NA	large	TRBJ1-1	TRBV11-3	CASSFRSGATIEAFF
TRBD2	few	TRBJ2-7	TRBV30	CAWSVRVAGESLGEQYF
TRBD1	NA	TRBJ2-7	TRBV6-8	CASSVAGTGRYEQYF
TRBD1	NA	TRBJ1-5	TRBV19	CASSRLQGRNQPQHF
NA	NA	TRBJ2-3	TRBV28	CASSPLGASTDTQYF
NA	few	TRBJ2-1	TRBV9	CASSERQINEQFF
NA	NA	TRBJ2-3	TRBV30	CAWSRRSRDTQYF
NA	few	TRBJ1-5	TRBV23-1	CASSRRFRGGVHQPQHF
NA	few	TRBJ2-7	TRBV6-8	CASSYSKIYEQYF
NA	NA	TRBJ1-3	TRBV5-1	CASSLAGQDSGNTIYF